This passage covers 31 T cell receptor beta chains from one sample sequenced in a study of blood T cell repertoires in COVID-19. The repertoire was sequenced with immunoSEQ multiplex PCR; TCRdb's copy has only in-frame clones and lacks some. The data show tens of thousands of clones, with roughly 90% seen just once and over 9.5% held by the top ten. The sequenced sample consisted of peripheral blood. The receptors come from a human donor in a cohort sampled during active COVID-19.

The CDR3 bases are TGTGCCAGCAGCTTGGGTGGCGGCCCAGGGGCTGGGGCCAACGTCCTGACTTTC. This gives the protein CASSLGGGPGAGANVLTF. The chain couples TRBV5-5 to TRBJ2-6, with D possibly being TRBD1 (6 bases). The germline V and J ends were trimmed by 0 bases and 2 bases, with 15 bases remaining between them. Per the germline V gene, CDR1 is SGHKS and CDR2 is YYEKEE (reference sequence). The CDR3 runs to 18 residues.

This chain links TRBV27 with TRBJ1-2, with D unclear. V dropped 2 bases and J dropped 2 bases, with 6 bases sitting between them. Germline V gene sequence: CDR1 MNHEY, CDR2 SMNVEV (reference sequence). This CDR3 has 13 residues. CDR3 sequence (DNA): TGTGCCAGCAGTTTAGGGCAGAACTATGGCTACACCTTC. This codes for CASSLGQNYGYTF.

This clone was picked up one time. V and J are TRBV7-9 and TRBJ2-1; TRBD1 agrees at 8 bases. V lost 7 bases and J lost 4; bases outside the gene matches: 12. The length of the CDR3 is 16 residues. Germline V gene lookup returns CDR1 SEHNR and CDR2 FQNEAQ (reference sequence). Here the CDR3 DNA reads TGTGCCAGCACTATCTACCGGGACAGGATTTACAATGAGCAGTTCTTC. It is translated as CASTIYRDRIYNEQFF.

The chain couples TRBV7-9 to TRBJ2-1, with 12 nucleotides matching TRBD2. The CDR3 spans 16 residues. Germline lookup yields CDR1 SEHNR and CDR2 FQNEAQ (reference sequence). J was trimmed by 4 bases and V by 4 bases; bases with no gene match: 5. The DNA for the CDR3 is TGTGCCAGCAGCTCAACAACTAGCGGGGGGTACAATGAGCAGTTCTTC. It specifies CASSSTTSGGYNEQFF.

This chain links TRBV2 with TRBJ1-4; D is ambiguous. CDR1 is SNHLY and CDR2 is FYNNEI in the germline V gene. V lost 3 bases and J 8 bases, leaving 13 bases between the germline ends. This CDR3 has 14 residues. The DNA for the CDR3 is TGTGCCAGCAGTGACGGGTCAGGAGGAGAAAAACTGTTTTTT. Translation gives CASSDGSGGEKLFF.

This chain joins TRBV6-1 and TRBJ1-2; 8 bases align to TRBD1. The trim removed 0 bases at V and 8 bases at J, leaving 8 bases unmatched. This CDR3 region has 15 residues. The germline V gene encodes CDR1 MNHNS and CDR2 SASEGT. CDR3 amino acids: CASSEAVTGVFGYTF. The DNA for the CDR3 is TGTGCCAGCAGTGAAGCGGTGACAGGGGTTTTCGGCTACACCTTC.

This chain joins TRBV3-1 (or the pseudogene TRBV3-2) and TRBJ1-1; D is ambiguous. The germline V and J ends were trimmed by 0 bases and 4 bases, with 12 bases remaining between them. This CDR3 has 15 amino acids. CDR1 LGHDT and CDR2 YNNKEL come from the germline V gene (reference sequence). The CDR3 nucleotides are TGTGCCAGCAGCCAAGATTTCTCGCGGGGCACTGAAGCTTTCTTT. Protein product: CASSQDFSRGTEAFF.

J is TRBJ1-2 and V is TRBV4-1, with 9 positions matching TRBD1. V was clipped by 1 base and J by 4 bases; unmatched bases: 10. The germline gives CDR1 MGHRA, CDR2 YSYEKL. The CDR3 sequence is 17 residues long. The DNA of the CDR3 is TGCGCCAGCAGCCAAGCCCCGGGACAGGGCGACAGCTATGGCTACACCTTC. Its protein product is CASSQAPGQGDSYGYTF.

This clone qualifies as medium-sized. This CDR3 is CASSETGTGVIQYF. Here the CDR3 DNA reads TGTGCCAGCAGCGAGACCGGGACAGGGGTGATCCAGTACTTC. The rearrangement joins TRBV7-9 to TRBJ2-5; 10 nucleotides align to TRBD1. The germline CDR1 and CDR2 sequences are SEHNR and FQNEAQ (reference sequence). With 5 bases clipped from V and 10 bases from J, the junction kept 10 bases outside the gene matches. This CDR3 region has 14 residues.

The rearrangement uses TRBV10-2 and TRBJ1-1; 7 bases are a match to TRBD1. V gave up 7 bases and J gave up 2 bases; unmatched junction bases: 10. This CDR3 is 15 amino acids long. The germline CDR1 and CDR2 sequences are WSHSY and SAAADI. The DNA of the CDR3 is TGCGCCAGCACTCAACAGGGGCGAGTAAACACTGAAGCTTTCTTT. This gives the protein CASTQQGRVNTEAFF.

This chain connects TRBV5-1 to TRBJ2-3, with D unclear. Per germline, CDR1 SGHRS and CDR2 YFSETQ. Between the trimmed V and J ends, which lost 3 bases and 0 bases, there was a span of 8 bases. The CDR3 runs 14 residues. The CDR3 sequence is CASSSGGSTDTQYF. In DNA form, the CDR3 reads TGCGCCAGCAGCTCAGGTGGGAGCACAGATACGCAGTATTTT. Full variable domain (remainder filled in from reference TRBV5-1 and TRBJ2-3): KAGVTQTPRYLIKTRGQQVTLSCSPISGHRSVSWYQQTPGQGLQFLFEYFSETQRNKGNFPGRFSGRQFSNSRSEMNVSTLELGDSALYLCASSSGGSTDTQYFGPGTRLTVL.

The chain is built from TRBV28 and TRBJ1-2, with 9 nucleotides matching TRBD1. Trimming took 2 bases from V and 6 from J; bases not matched to a gene: 4. The germline V gene encodes CDR1 MDHEN and CDR2 SYDVKM. The CDR3 spans 14 residues. The CDR3 reads CASSLIGTGNGYTF. DNA for the CDR3: TGTGCCAGCAGTTTAATAGGGACAGGGAATGGCTACACCTTC.

The chain employs TRBV5-1 and TRBJ1-3; D is perhaps TRBD1 (6 bases). The CDR3 spans 15 residues. Germline V gene lookup returns CDR1 SGHRS and CDR2 YFSETQ. Trimming left V 2 bases short and J 4 bases short, with 13 bases between. Written as DNA, the CDR3 is TGCGCCAGCAGCTTCGGGGGGCAGACGGGAAACACCATATATTTT. Translation gives CASSFGGQTGNTIYF.

The chain links TRBV29-1 to TRBJ1-2; 10 bases are a match to TRBD1. J gave up 4 bases and V 6 bases, and 14 bases lay outside the gene matches. CDR1 is SQVTM and CDR2 is ANQGSEA in the germline V gene. There are 16 residues in the CDR3. CDR3 in amino acids: CSVRGTGVEVVYGYTF. DNA of the CDR3: TGCAGCGTCCGGGGGACAGGGGTTGAGGTGGTCTATGGCTACACCTTC.

The rearrangement joins TRBV7-8 to TRBJ1-4; 7 nucleotides line up with TRBD1. V was clipped by 1 base and J by 8 bases; unmatched bases: 7. This CDR3 region has 15 residues. Germline V CDR1 and CDR2: SGHVS, FQNEAQ. The CDR3 DNA reads TGTGCCAGCAGCTTAGAGAGGGGGCGACCCGAAAAACTGTTTTTT. Residues: CASSLERGRPEKLFF.

The chain joins TRBV15 to TRBJ2-1, with D possibly matching TRBD2 (6 bases). CDR3 length: 17 residues. In germline, CDR1 is LNHNV, CDR2 YYDKDF (reference sequence). Trimming took 2 bases from V and 8 from J, leaving 22 bases between them. Here the CDR3 DNA reads TGTGCCACCAGCAGACCCCTGGGGAACGGGAGAAAGGATGAGCAGTTCTTC. Encoded protein: CATSRPLGNGRKDEQFF.

V and J are TRBV6-5 and TRBJ2-1; 14 bases fit TRBD2. CDR1 and CDR2 from the germline V gene are MNHEY and SVGAGI. V dropped 6 bases and J dropped 8; count of bases not matched to a gene: 3. The CDR3 has 14 amino acids. The CDR3 is CASSWTSGRHEQFF. Written as DNA, the CDR3 is TGTGCCAGCAGCTGGACTAGCGGGAGGCATGAGCAGTTCTTC.

This chain uses TRBV4-1 with TRBJ2-1; 9 nucleotides align to TRBD2. This CDR3 comprises 16 residues. Germline assignment: CDR1 MGHRA and CDR2 YSYEKL. Unmatched junction bases numbered 11, after V lost 4 bases and J lost 7 bases. DNA of the CDR3: TGCGCCAGCAGCCCCGGCGGGAGGGCCCATCCAAATGAGCAGTTCTTC. Amino acid sequence: CASSPGGRAHPNEQFF.

J is TRBJ2-7 and V is TRBV7-2; tentative D call: TRBD1 (5 bases). The germline V and J ends were trimmed by 1 base and 3 bases, with 13 bases remaining between them. The CDR3 contains 15 residues. The germline CDR1 and CDR2 sequences are SGHTA and FQGNSA. CDR3 in DNA: TGTGCCAGCAGCTTAGGGGCAGGGTATAACTACGAGCAGTACTTC. It codes for CASSLGAGYNYEQYF. The full variable domain, rest sourced from reference TRBV7-2 and TRBJ2-7, is GAGVSQSPSNKVTEKGKDVELRCDPISGHTALYWYRQSLGQGLEFLIYFQGNSAPDKSGLPSDRFSAERTGGSVSTLTIQRTQQEDSAVYLCASSLGAGYNYEQYFGPGTRLTVT.

This chain connects TRBV5-6 to TRBJ1-5; D perhaps matches TRBD1 (6 bases). Germline CDR1 and CDR2: SGHDT and YYEEEE. Trimming left V 0 bases short and J 9 bases short, with 16 bases between. This CDR3 has 15 amino acids. The CDR3 spells CASSLGTELSPPQHF. CDR3 DNA: TGTGCCAGCAGCTTGGGGACAGAGCTGAGTCCGCCCCAGCATTTT.

This sequence joins TRBV6-5 and TRBJ1-2; TRBD1 is a possible D gene (6 bases). CDR1 and CDR2 from the germline V gene are MNHEY and SVGAGI. The CDR3 is 13 residues long. The V end was cut by 6 bases, the J end by 3 bases, with 11 bases between. The DNA of the CDR3 is TGTGCCAGCAGCCCCGGGACACACTATGGCTACACCTTC. Its translation is CASSPGTHYGYTF.

J is TRBJ1-1 and V is TRBV13, with TRBD1 as a possible D gene (6 bases). The germline V gene has CDR1 PRHDT and CDR2 FYEKMQ (reference sequence). This CDR3 is built from 18 residues. V lost 2 bases and J lost 1, with 20 bases in between. The CDR3 sequence: CASSLKIFRGSTNTEAFF. The CDR3 DNA follows: TGTGCCAGCAGCTTAAAGATTTTCAGGGGCTCCACGAACACTGAAGCTTTCTTT.

The chain carries TRBV19 and TRBJ2-1; D perhaps matches TRBD1 (6 bases). The CDR3 is 15 amino acids. Trimming pared 6 bases from V and 9 bases from J, leaving 21 bases between. Germline V gives CDR1 LNHDA, CDR2 SQIVND (reference sequence). CDR3 in amino acids: CASRTIGTPQGEQFF. The CDR3 nucleotides read TGTGCCAGTAGGACCATCGGGACACCCCAAGGTGAGCAGTTCTTC. The entire variable domain, with the rest obtained from reference TRBV19 and TRBJ2-1, is as follows: DGGITQSPKYLFRKEGQNVTLSCEQNLNHDAMYWYRQDPGQGLRLIYYSQIVNDFQKGDIAEGYSVSREKKESFPLTVTSAQKNPTAFYLCASRTIGTPQGEQFFGPGTRLTVL.

The chain links TRBV7-2 to TRBJ2-3, with 8 nucleotides matching TRBD2. The length of the CDR3 is 16 residues. Per the germline V gene, CDR1 is SGHTA and CDR2 is FQGNSA. The ends lost 5 bases at V and 3 bases at J; junction bases unmatched: 10. The CDR3 sequence: CASSQGHLAGTDTQYF. The CDR3 DNA reads as TGTGCCAGCAGCCAGGGCCACTTAGCGGGAACAGATACGCAGTATTTT.

J is TRBJ2-5 and V is TRBV5-1; D is perhaps TRBD2 (5 bases). The germline V gene has CDR1 SGHRS and CDR2 YFSETQ. Deletions cut 4 bases from V and 3 bases from J, with 10 bases between. The CDR3 loop spans 13 amino acids. This chain's CDR3 is CASSPRTEETQYF. DNA of the CDR3: TGCGCCAGCAGCCCAAGGACTGAAGAGACCCAGTACTTC. The variable domain in full, completed from reference TRBV5-1 and TRBJ2-5, reads KAGVTQTPRYLIKTRGQQVTLSCSPISGHRSVSWYQQTPGQGLQFLFEYFSETQRNKGNFPGRFSGRQFSNSRSEMNVSTLELGDSALYLCASSPRTEETQYFGPGTRLLVL.

The rearrangement uses TRBV10-1 and TRBJ2-1, with a tentative D call TRBD1 (6 bases). Trimming left V 7 bases short and J 0 bases short, with 25 bases between. The germline V gene has CDR1 WNHNN and CDR2 SYGVQD (reference sequence). The length of the CDR3 is 19 residues. This CDR3 reads CASISYPTGPWGSYNEQFF. DNA for the CDR3: TGCGCCAGCATATCTTACCCGACAGGCCCCTGGGGCTCCTACAATGAGCAGTTCTTC.

The V gene is TRBV3-1 (or the pseudogene TRBV3-2), the J gene TRBJ1-1; tentatively, D is TRBD1 (6 bases). The CDR3 is made up of 15 amino acids. The V end was cut by 4 bases, the J end by 3 bases, with 15 bases between. Germline CDR1 LGHDT, CDR2 YNNKEL (reference sequence). The chain's CDR3 is CASSPQGRGDTEAFF. Written as DNA, the CDR3 is TGTGCCAGCAGCCCTCAGGGGCGGGGGGACACTGAAGCTTTCTTT.

This clone was detected only once. The rearrangement uses TRBV11-2 and TRBJ1-2, with D maybe TRBD1 (6 bases). V was cut by 8 bases and J by 3 bases, with 13 bases left in between. The CDR3 covers 13 residues. CDR1 and CDR2 from the germline V gene are SGHAT and FQNNGV. DNA for the CDR3: TGTGCCAGCCAAGAGGGGGAAGACTATGGCTACACCTTC. Encoded protein: CASQEGEDYGYTF.

The chain recombines TRBV5-8 with TRBJ1-5, with D possibly matching TRBD1 (6 bases). Germline CDR1 reads SGHTS; CDR2 reads YDEGEE. This CDR3 spans 19 amino acids. V lost 0 bases and J lost 4, with 23 bases in between. The CDR3 DNA reads TGTGCCAGCAGCTTGGACGCAGGGGTTTTTGGGGGCAGTAATCAGCCCCAGCATTTT. Amino acids: CASSLDAGVFGGSNQPQHF.

Written as DNA, the CDR3 is TGTGCCAGCTCACCAGGGACTGTTTACGTCGGCAATGAGCAGTTCTTC. Translated: CASSPGTVYVGNEQFF. The chain carries TRBV18 and TRBJ2-1; D is possibly TRBD2 (6 bases). This CDR3 contains 16 residues. In germline, CDR1 is KGHSH, CDR2 LQKENI. Trimming took 2 bases from V and 6 from J, leaving 17 bases between them.

This chain connects TRBV5-6 to TRBJ2-2, with TRBD1 matching over 9 bases. CDR1 is SGHDT, CDR2 YYEEEE, per germline. This CDR3 has 17 amino acids. The J segment lost 7 bases and the V segment lost 0 bases, leaving 10 bases of the junction unmatched. CDR3 nucleotides: TGTGCCAGCAGCTTGGCGACAGGGGGTTGGTTGGACGGGGAGCTGTTTTTT. It is translated as CASSLATGGWLDGELFF.